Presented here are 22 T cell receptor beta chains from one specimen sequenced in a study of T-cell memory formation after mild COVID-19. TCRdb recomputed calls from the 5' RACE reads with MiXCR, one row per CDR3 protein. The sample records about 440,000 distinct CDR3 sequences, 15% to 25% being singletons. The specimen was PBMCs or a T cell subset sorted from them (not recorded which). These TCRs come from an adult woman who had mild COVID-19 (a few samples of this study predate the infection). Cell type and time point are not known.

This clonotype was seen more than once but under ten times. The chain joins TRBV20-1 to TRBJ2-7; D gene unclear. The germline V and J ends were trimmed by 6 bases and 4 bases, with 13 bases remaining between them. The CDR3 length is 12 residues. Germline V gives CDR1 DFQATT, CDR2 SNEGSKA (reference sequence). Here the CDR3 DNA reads TGCAGTGCGACAAAAGGCGCTTACGAGCAGTACTTC. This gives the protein CSATKGAYEQYF.

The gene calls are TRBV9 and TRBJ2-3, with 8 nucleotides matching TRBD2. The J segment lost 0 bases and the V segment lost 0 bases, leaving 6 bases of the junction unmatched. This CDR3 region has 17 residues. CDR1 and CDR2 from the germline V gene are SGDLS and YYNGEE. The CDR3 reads CASSVGRTSPSTDTQYF. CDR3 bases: TGTGCCAGCAGCGTAGGCCGGACTAGCCCTAGCACAGATACGCAGTATTTT.

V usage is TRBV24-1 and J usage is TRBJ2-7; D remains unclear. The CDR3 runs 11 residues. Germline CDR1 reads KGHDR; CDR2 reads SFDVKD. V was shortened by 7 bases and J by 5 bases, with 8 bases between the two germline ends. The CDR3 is CATSLSDEQYF. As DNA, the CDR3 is TGTGCCACCAGCCTCTCGGACGAGCAGTACTTC.

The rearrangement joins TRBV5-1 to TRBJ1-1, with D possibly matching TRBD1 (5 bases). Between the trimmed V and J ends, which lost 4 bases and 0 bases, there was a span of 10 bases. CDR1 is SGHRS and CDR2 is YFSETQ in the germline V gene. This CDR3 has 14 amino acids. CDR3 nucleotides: TGCGCCAGCAGCGACGGGGGTTTGAACACTGAAGCTTTCTTT. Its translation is CASSDGGLNTEAFF.

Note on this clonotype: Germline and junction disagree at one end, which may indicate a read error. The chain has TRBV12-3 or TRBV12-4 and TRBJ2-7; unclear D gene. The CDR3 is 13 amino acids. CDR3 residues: CASRLLGSNEQYF. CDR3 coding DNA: TGTGCCAGCAGGCTATTGGGCTCCAACGAGCAGTACTTC.

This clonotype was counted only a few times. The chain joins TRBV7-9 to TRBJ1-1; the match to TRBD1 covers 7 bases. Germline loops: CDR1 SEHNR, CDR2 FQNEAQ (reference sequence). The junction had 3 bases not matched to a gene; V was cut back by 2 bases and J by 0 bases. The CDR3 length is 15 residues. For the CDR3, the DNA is TGTGCCAGCAGCTTACCGGGACAGATGAACACTGAAGCTTTCTTT. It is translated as CASSLPGQMNTEAFF.

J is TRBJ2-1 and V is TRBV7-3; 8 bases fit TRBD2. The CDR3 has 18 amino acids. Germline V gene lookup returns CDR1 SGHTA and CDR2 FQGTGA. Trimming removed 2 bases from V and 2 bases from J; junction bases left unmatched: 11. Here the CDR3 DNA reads TGTGCCAGCAGCTTATCGCCTAGCGGGTACAACACCTACAATGAGCAGTTCTTC. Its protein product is CASSLSPSGYNTYNEQFF. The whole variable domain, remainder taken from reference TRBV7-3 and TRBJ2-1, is GAGVSQTPSNKVTEKGKYVELRCDPISGHTALYWYRQSLGQGPEFLIYFQGTGAADDSGLPNDRFFAVRPEGSVSTLKIQRTERGDSAVYLCASSLSPSGYNTYNEQFFGPGTRLTVL.

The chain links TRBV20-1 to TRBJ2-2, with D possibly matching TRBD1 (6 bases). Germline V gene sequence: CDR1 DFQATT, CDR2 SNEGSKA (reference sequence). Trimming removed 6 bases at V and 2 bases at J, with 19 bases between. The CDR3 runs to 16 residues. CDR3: CSATGHQRSNTGELFF. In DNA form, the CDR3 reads TGCAGTGCGACGGGACATCAAAGGAGCAACACCGGGGAGCTGTTTTTT.

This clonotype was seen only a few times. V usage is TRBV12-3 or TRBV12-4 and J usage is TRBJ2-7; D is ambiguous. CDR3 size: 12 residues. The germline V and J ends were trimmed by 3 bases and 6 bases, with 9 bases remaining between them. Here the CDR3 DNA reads TGTGCCAGCAGTTTGAATTCCCTCGAGCAGTACTTC. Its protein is CASSLNSLEQYF.

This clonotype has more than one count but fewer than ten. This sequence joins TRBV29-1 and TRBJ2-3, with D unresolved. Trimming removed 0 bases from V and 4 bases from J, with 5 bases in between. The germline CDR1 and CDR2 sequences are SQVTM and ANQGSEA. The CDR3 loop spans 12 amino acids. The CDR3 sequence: CSVEDMPDTQYF. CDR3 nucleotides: TGCAGCGTTGAAGATATGCCAGATACGCAGTATTTT.

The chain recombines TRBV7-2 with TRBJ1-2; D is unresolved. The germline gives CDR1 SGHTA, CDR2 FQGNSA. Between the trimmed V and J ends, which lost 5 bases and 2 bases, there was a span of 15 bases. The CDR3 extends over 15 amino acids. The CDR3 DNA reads TGTGCCAGCAGCCCCCGTGGAGAAGGCAACTATGGCTACACCTTC. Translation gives CASSPRGEGNYGYTF.

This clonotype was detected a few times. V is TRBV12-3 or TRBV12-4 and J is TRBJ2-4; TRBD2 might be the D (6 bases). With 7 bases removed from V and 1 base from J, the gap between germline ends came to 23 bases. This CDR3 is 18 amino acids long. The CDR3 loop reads CASTPGGAGRRAKNIQYF. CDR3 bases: TGTGCCAGCACCCCCGGAGGGGCGGGTCGAAGGGCCAAAAACATTCAGTACTTC.

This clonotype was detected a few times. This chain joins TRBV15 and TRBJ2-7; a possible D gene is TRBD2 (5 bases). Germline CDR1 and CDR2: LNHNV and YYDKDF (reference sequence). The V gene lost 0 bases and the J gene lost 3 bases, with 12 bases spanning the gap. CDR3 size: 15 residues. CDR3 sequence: CATSRDEGWGYEQYF. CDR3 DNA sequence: TGTGCCACCAGCAGAGATGAGGGCTGGGGCTACGAGCAGTACTTC.

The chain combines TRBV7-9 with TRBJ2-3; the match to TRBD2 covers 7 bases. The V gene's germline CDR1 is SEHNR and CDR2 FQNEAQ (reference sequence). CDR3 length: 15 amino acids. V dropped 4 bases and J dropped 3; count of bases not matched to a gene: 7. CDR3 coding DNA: TGTGCCAGCAGCTCGGGACTAAGTATAACAGATACGCAGTATTTT. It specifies CASSSGLSITDTQYF.

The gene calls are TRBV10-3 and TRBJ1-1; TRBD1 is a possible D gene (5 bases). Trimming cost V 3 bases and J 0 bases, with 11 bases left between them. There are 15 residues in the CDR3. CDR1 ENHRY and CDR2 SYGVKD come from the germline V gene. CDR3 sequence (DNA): TGTGCCATCAGTGATCGACAGCTCATGAACACTGAAGCTTTCTTT. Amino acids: CAISDRQLMNTEAFF.

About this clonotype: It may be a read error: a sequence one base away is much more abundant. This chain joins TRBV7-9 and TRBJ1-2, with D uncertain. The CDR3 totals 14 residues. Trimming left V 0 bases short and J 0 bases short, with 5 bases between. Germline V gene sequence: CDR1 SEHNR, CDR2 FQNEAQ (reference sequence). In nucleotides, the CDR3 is TGTGCCAGCAGCTTAGCGCCAGCTAACTATGGCTACACCTTC. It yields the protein CASSLAPANYGYTF.

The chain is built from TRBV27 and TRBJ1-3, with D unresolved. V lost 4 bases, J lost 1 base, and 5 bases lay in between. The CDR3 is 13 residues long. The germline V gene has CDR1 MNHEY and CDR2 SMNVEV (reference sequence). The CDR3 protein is CASSSVSGNTIYF. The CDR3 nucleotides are TGTGCCAGCAGTTCTGTATCTGGAAACACCATATATTTT.

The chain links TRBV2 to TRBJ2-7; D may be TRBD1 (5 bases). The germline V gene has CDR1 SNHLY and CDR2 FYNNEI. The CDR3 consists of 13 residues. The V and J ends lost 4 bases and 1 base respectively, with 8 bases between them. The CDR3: CASSARQSYEQYF. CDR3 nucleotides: TGTGCCAGCAGTGCGAGACAGTCCTACGAGCAGTACTTC.

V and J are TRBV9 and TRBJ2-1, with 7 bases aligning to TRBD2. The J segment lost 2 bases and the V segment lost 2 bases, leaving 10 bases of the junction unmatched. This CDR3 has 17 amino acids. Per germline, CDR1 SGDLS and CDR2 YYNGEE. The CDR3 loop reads CASSVEDGGRTYNEQFF. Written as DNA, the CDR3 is TGTGCCAGCAGCGTGGAGGACGGCGGGAGAACCTACAATGAGCAGTTCTTC.

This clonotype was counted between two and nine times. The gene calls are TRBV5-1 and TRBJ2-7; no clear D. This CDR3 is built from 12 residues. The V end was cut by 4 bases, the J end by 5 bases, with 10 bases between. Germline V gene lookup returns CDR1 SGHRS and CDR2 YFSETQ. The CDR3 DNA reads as TGCGCCAGCAGCCCGGACGGTCACGAGCAGTACTTC. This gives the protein CASSPDGHEQYF.

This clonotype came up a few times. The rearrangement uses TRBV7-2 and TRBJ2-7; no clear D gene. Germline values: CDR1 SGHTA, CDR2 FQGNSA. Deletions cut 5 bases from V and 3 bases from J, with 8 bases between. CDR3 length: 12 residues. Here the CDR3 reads CASSTYNYEQYF. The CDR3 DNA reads TGTGCCAGCAGCACATACAACTACGAGCAGTACTTC.

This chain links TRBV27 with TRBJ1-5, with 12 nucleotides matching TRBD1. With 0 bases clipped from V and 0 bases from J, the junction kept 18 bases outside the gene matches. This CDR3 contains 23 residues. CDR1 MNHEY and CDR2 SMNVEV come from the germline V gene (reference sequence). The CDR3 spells CASSLSTYSWDRGRRDSNQPQHF. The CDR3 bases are TGTGCCAGCAGTTTATCGACCTATTCTTGGGACAGGGGGCGTAGGGATAGCAATCAGCCCCAGCATTTT.